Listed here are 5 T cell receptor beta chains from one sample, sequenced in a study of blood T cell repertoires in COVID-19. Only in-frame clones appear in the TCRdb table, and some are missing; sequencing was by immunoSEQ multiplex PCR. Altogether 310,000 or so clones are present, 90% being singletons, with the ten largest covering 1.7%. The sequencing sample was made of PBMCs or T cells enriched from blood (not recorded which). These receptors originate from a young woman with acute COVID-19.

Here the CDR3 DNA reads TGTGCCAGTAGTATTAGGGGAAGCAATCAGCCCCAGCATTTT. It codes for CASSIRGSNQPQHF. This chain connects TRBV19 to TRBJ1-5; D perhaps matches TRBD1 (5 bases). This CDR3 spans 14 amino acids. Germline V gene sequence: CDR1 LNHDA, CDR2 SQIVND (reference sequence). With 3 bases removed from V and 1 base from J, the gap between germline ends came to 7 bases.

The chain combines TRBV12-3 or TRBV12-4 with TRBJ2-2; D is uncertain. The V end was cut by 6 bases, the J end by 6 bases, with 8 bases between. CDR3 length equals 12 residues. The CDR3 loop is CASSLTSGELFF. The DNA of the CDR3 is TGTGCCAGCAGCCTAACCTCCGGGGAGCTGTTTTTT.

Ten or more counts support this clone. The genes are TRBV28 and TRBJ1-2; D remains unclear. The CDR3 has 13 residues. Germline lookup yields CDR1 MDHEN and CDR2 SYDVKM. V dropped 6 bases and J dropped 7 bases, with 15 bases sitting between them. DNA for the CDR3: TGTGCCAGCAGCCCTCGCGGGAGTCCTGGCTACACCTTC. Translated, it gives CASSPRGSPGYTF.

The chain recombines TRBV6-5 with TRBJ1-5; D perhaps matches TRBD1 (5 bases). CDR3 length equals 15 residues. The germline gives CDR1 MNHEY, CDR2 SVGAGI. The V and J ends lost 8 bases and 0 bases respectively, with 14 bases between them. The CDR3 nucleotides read TGTGCCAGCCCCCTTCGGGGGAATAGCAATCAGCCCCAGCATTTT. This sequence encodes CASPLRGNSNQPQHF.

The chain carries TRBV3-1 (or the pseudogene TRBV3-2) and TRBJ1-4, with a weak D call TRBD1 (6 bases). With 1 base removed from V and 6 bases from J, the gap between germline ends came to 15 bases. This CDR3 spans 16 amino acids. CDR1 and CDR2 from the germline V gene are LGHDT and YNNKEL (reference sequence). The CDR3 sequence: CASSQGRTAFHEKLFF. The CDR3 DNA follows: TGTGCCAGCAGCCAAGGTCGGACAGCTTTCCATGAAAAACTGTTTTTT.